Following are 25 T cell receptor beta chains from one sample sequenced in a study of blood T cell repertoires in COVID-19. Sequenced by immunoSEQ multiplex PCR; TCRdb stores in-frame clones only, minus some. The sample contains roughly 330,000 clones, roughly 87% of which appear only once. The sequencing sample was made of peripheral blood. The source is a man aged 30 to 45 with COVID-19, enrolled during active disease.

This chain connects TRBV19 to TRBJ1-1; a possible D gene is TRBD1 (5 bases). Trimming shortened V by 8 bases and J by 6 bases, and 19 bases separated the two germline ends. CDR3 size: 14 residues. Germline V gene lookup returns CDR1 LNHDA and CDR2 SQIVND (reference sequence). The CDR3, as DNA: TGTGCCAGTTCCTACCTAGGGGTCGGGCCTGAAGCTTTCTTT. This gives the protein CASSYLGVGPEAFF.

The V gene is TRBV25-1, the J gene TRBJ1-1; 10 bases fit TRBD1. The CDR3 sequence is 14 residues long. Losses at the gene ends were 4 bases for V and 6 bases for J; bases not matched to a gene: 5. Germline-derived CDR1 and CDR2 are MGHDK and SYGVNS. The CDR3 DNA reads TGTGCCAGCAGTGGACAGGGGGCGATGGCTGAAGCTTTCTTT. Residues: CASSGQGAMAEAFF.

The chain couples TRBV5-5 to TRBJ1-2, with D perhaps TRBD1 (5 bases). Germline values: CDR1 SGHKS, CDR2 YYEKEE (reference sequence). V shed 2 bases and J shed 5 bases, with 16 bases lying between them. CDR3 length: 15 amino acids. CDR3 in DNA: TGTGCCAGCAGCTTCGGCCTACAAGGGGTATATGGCTACACCTTC. Protein product: CASSFGLQGVYGYTF.

The J gene is TRBJ2-2, the V gene TRBV10-3; TRBD1 aligns across 12 bases. This CDR3 spans 17 amino acids. The junction had 7 bases not matched to a gene; V was cut back by 6 bases and J by 2 bases. Germline values: CDR1 ENHRY, CDR2 SYGVKD. The CDR3 bases are TGTGCCATCAGACCGGGACAGGGGGCAGGTAACACCGGGGAGCTGTTTTTT. Translation: CAIRPGQGAGNTGELFF.

This chain links TRBV23-1 with TRBJ1-1, with D perhaps matching TRBD1 (5 bases). TRBV23-1 is designated an ORF whose function remains uncertain. With 3 bases removed from V and 1 base from J, the gap between germline ends came to 18 bases. The CDR3 consists of 17 residues. The CDR3 region is CASSQWDSPGGNTEAFF. The CDR3 region has the DNA TGCGCCAGCAGTCAGTGGGACTCTCCCGGGGGGAACACTGAAGCTTTCTTT.

J is TRBJ1-5 and V is TRBV7-9, with TRBD1 matching 9 bases. V was pared by 8 bases and J by 7 bases, with 9 bases of the junction left unmatched. Germline CDR1 SEHNR, CDR2 FQNEAQ (reference sequence). CDR3 length: 14 residues. The CDR3 region has the DNA TGTGCCAGCGGGGGACAGGGCGCCGGGCAGCCCCAGCATTTT. Translated, it gives CASGGQGAGQPQHF. Looking up the rest from reference TRBV7-9 and TRBJ1-5 gives the full variable domain: DTGVSQNPRHKITKRGQNVTFRCDPISEHNRLYWYRQTLGQGPEFLTYFQNEAQLEKSRLLSDRFSAERPKGSFSTLEIQRTEQGDSAMYLCASGGQGAGQPQHFGDGTRLSIL.

This clone was recorded only once. This chain joins TRBV2 and TRBJ2-7, with unresolved D. CDR3 length: 13 amino acids. The V end was cut by 0 bases, the J end by 7 bases, with 10 bases between. Germline V gene sequence: CDR1 SNHLY, CDR2 FYNNEI. CDR3 nucleotide sequence: TGTGCCAGCAGTGAAGCGCTTGGCCCGGAGCAGTACTTC. Translated, it gives CASSEALGPEQYF.

J is TRBJ2-7 and V is TRBV6-4, with 7 bases that match TRBD1. This CDR3 comprises 17 residues. Germline CDR1 is MRHNA and CDR2 is SNTAGT. With V trimmed by 3 bases and J by 3 bases, 14 bases remained unmatched. Here the CDR3 DNA reads TGTGCCAGCAGTGAGTTCGGACGGGACAGAAACGGCTACGAGCAGTACTTC. Protein: CASSEFGRDRNGYEQYF.

The chain is built from TRBV9 and TRBJ1-1; D is possibly TRBD1 (6 bases). V was pared by 4 bases and J by 2 bases, with 9 bases between. This CDR3 comprises 13 residues. Germline values: CDR1 SGDLS, CDR2 YYNGEE. CDR3 sequence reads: CASSLDRNTEAFF. CDR3 coding DNA: TGTGCCAGCAGCCTGGACAGAAACACTGAAGCTTTCTTT. The variable domain in full, with the rest retrieved from reference TRBV9 and TRBJ1-1, is DSGVTQTPKHLITATGQRVTLRCSPRSGDLSVYWYQQSLDQGLQFLIQYYNGEERAKGNILERFSAQQFPDLHSELNLSSLELGDSALYFCASSLDRNTEAFFGQGTRLTVV.

This clone was seen a single time. The chain links TRBV27 to TRBJ2-7; D might be TRBD1 (6 bases). The germline V gene encodes CDR1 MNHEY and CDR2 SMNVEV (reference sequence). The germline V and J ends were trimmed by 4 bases and 5 bases, with 12 bases remaining between them. The CDR3 contains 13 residues. This CDR3 reads CASSYRAMDEQYF. The CDR3 region has the DNA TGTGCCAGCAGTTACAGGGCGATGGACGAGCAGTACTTC.

The chain employs TRBV7-8 and TRBJ2-7; TRBD1 aligns across 7 bases. Germline CDR1 and CDR2: SGHVS and FQNEAQ. The ends lost 5 bases at V and 2 bases at J; junction bases unmatched: 12. There are 16 residues in the CDR3. The CDR3: CASSPEVAGGPYEQYF. CDR3 nucleotide sequence: TGTGCCAGCAGCCCAGAGGTGGCAGGGGGTCCCTACGAGCAGTACTTC. Complete variable domain (other parts from reference TRBV7-8 and TRBJ2-7): GAGVSQSPRYKVAKRGQDVALRCDPISGHVSLFWYQQALGQGPEFLTYFQNEAQLDKSGLPSDRFFAERPEGSVSTLKIQRTQQEDSAVYLCASSPEVAGGPYEQYFGPGTRLTVT.

The V gene is TRBV19, the J gene TRBJ2-1, with 7 positions matching TRBD2. Germline V gene sequence: CDR1 LNHDA, CDR2 SQIVND (reference sequence). The CDR3 loop spans 12 amino acids. Trimming at V came to 6 bases and at J to 9 bases, leaving 5 bases not matched to a gene. The CDR3, as DNA: TGTGCCAGTAGGGAGGGGAGGGGTGAGCAGTTCTTC. Protein sequence: CASREGRGEQFF.

The CDR3 region has the DNA TGCGCCAGCAGCTTGGCCGCACTAGCGGAGACAGATACGCAGTATTTT. Residues: CASSLAALAETDTQYF. This chain connects TRBV5-1 to TRBJ2-3; 8 bases align to TRBD2. This CDR3 contains 16 residues. The germline V gene has CDR1 SGHRS and CDR2 YFSETQ. V shed 0 bases, J shed 3 bases, and the junction held 6 bases outside the gene matches. Based on the CDR3 plus reference TRBV5-1 and TRBJ2-3, the full variable domain is KAGVTQTPRYLIKTRGQQVTLSCSPISGHRSVSWYQQTPGQGLQFLFEYFSETQRNKGNFPGRFSGRQFSNSRSEMNVSTLELGDSALYLCASSLAALAETDTQYFGPGTRLTVL.

The J gene is TRBJ2-5, the V gene TRBV5-4; 10 nucleotides align to TRBD2. Germline lookup yields CDR1 SGHNT and CDR2 YYREEE (reference sequence). The CDR3 spans 17 residues. V was clipped by 2 bases and J by 5 bases; unmatched bases: 12. The CDR3 nucleotides are TGTGCCAGCAGCTTTGGACACTCTAGCGGGAGTTTGGAGACCCAGTACTTC. It yields the protein CASSFGHSSGSLETQYF.

This clone showed up just a few times. The V and J genes are TRBV11-2 and TRBJ1-1; weak D call: TRBD1 (5 bases). The CDR3 spans 14 residues. From germline, CDR1 is SGHAT and CDR2 FQNNGV. The germline V and J ends were trimmed by 4 bases and 8 bases, with 17 bases remaining between them. CDR3 sequence (DNA): TGTGCCAGCAGCTACGGGCCAGGGTTGGGGGAAGCTTTCTTT. Protein product: CASSYGPGLGEAFF.

The rearrangement uses TRBV10-3 and TRBJ2-1; 8 bases are a match to TRBD2. From germline, CDR1 is ENHRY and CDR2 SYGVKD. CDR3 length: 14 residues. The J segment lost 8 bases and the V segment lost 6 bases, leaving 9 bases of the junction unmatched. The CDR3 reads CAISPRLASDEQFF. The DNA for the CDR3 is TGTGCCATCAGCCCTCGACTAGCGAGCGATGAGCAGTTCTTC.

This clone appeared many times. The CDR3 DNA reads as TGTGCCAGCAGCCAAGGGGCGGGGGACTACAATGAGCAGTTCTTC. Protein product: CASSQGAGDYNEQFF. The V call is TRBV7-9, the J call TRBJ2-1, with 7 bases lining up with TRBD2. Looked up from germline, CDR1 is SEHNR and CDR2 is FQNEAQ (reference sequence). CDR3 length: 15 amino acids. J lost 3 bases, V lost 5 bases, and 7 bases had no gene match. The full variable domain, rest sourced from reference TRBV7-9 and TRBJ2-1, is DTGVSQNPRHKITKRGQNVTFRCDPISEHNRLYWYRQTLGQGPEFLTYFQNEAQLEKSRLLSDRFSAERPKGSFSTLEIQRTEQGDSAMYLCASSQGAGDYNEQFFGPGTRLTVL.

The chain uses TRBV4-2 and TRBJ1-2; 10 bases align to TRBD1. The J segment lost 5 bases and the V segment lost 4 bases, leaving 7 bases of the junction unmatched. Germline V CDR1 and CDR2: LGHNA, YNFKEQ. The CDR3 covers 15 residues. This CDR3 is CASSRETGGAYGYTF. The CDR3 bases are TGTGCCAGCAGCCGAGAGACAGGGGGCGCTTATGGCTACACCTTC.

This chain links TRBV7-2 with TRBJ2-2, with D perhaps matching TRBD2 (6 bases). Deletions cut 1 base from V and 1 base from J, with 13 bases between. This CDR3 region has 17 residues. The V gene's germline CDR1 is SGHTA and CDR2 FQGNSA. CDR3 sequence (DNA): TGTGCCAGCAGCTTAGTATGGAGTAGCGGGAACACCGGGGAGCTGTTTTTT. Residues: CASSLVWSSGNTGELFF.

This clone was detected a few times. The chain uses TRBV6-6 and TRBJ1-6; tentatively, D is TRBD1 (6 bases). This CDR3 has 16 residues. In germline, CDR1 is MNHNY, CDR2 SVGAGI (reference sequence). V lost 6 bases and J lost 10, with 22 bases in between. The CDR3 is CASSPTRGGKGSPLHF. The CDR3 nucleotides read TGTGCCAGCAGCCCCACCCGAGGGGGAAAGGGGTCACCCCTCCACTTT.

This clone has a single count. The chain recombines TRBV11-3 with TRBJ2-5, with a possible D match to TRBD1 (6 bases). Trimming pared 6 bases from V and 0 bases from J, leaving 8 bases between. This CDR3 is 13 amino acids long. Germline-derived CDR1 and CDR2 are SGHNT and YENEEA. Here the CDR3 reads CASRDRNQETQYF. CDR3 nucleotides: TGTGCCAGCAGGGACAGAAACCAAGAGACCCAGTACTTC. Full variable domain (rest looked up from reference TRBV11-3 and TRBJ2-5): EAGVVQSPRYKIIEKKQPVAFWCNPISGHNTLYWYLQNLGQGPELLIRYENEEAVDDSQLPKDRFSAERLKGVDSTLKIQPAELGDSAVYLCASRDRNQETQYFGPGTRLLVL.

The chain employs TRBV5-4 and TRBJ2-2, with D perhaps matching TRBD2 (5 bases). CDR1 is SGHNT and CDR2 is YYREEE in the germline V gene (reference sequence). This CDR3 region has 15 residues. Trimming shortened V by 4 bases and J by 0 bases, and 10 bases separated the two germline ends. The CDR3 sequence is CASSHPGTNTGELFF. The CDR3 nucleotides read TGTGCCAGCAGCCACCCGGGAACGAACACCGGGGAGCTGTTTTTT.

The chain couples TRBV10-3 to TRBJ1-6; D unresolved. Germline assignment: CDR1 ENHRY and CDR2 SYGVKD. The CDR3 sequence is 17 residues long. V gave up 0 bases and J gave up 9 bases, with 18 bases separating them. DNA of the CDR3: TGTGCCATCAGTGAGTCGGAGGTTGGTGAGACCCGTTCACCCCTCCACTTT. Translated, it gives CAISESEVGETRSPLHF.

The chain combines TRBV7-9 with TRBJ1-2; weak D call: TRBD1 (6 bases). Germline CDR1 SEHNR, CDR2 FQNEAQ (reference sequence). The CDR3 covers 13 residues. The germline V and J ends were trimmed by 5 bases and 3 bases, with 10 bases remaining between them. CDR3 DNA sequence: TGTGCCAGCAGCCCACAGGGTGACTATGGCTACACCTTC. Amino acid sequence: CASSPQGDYGYTF. Together with reference TRBV7-9 and TRBJ1-2, the CDR3 gives the full variable domain: DTGVSQNPRHKITKRGQNVTFRCDPISEHNRLYWYRQTLGQGPEFLTYFQNEAQLEKSRLLSDRFSAERPKGSFSTLEIQRTEQGDSAMYLCASSPQGDYGYTFGSGTRLTVV.

V gene TRBV27 combines with J gene TRBJ2-7, with D maybe TRBD2 (6 bases). V was pared by 3 bases and J by 2 bases, with 14 bases between. This CDR3 has 15 residues. Germline CDR1 and CDR2: MNHEY and SMNVEV (reference sequence). CDR3 DNA sequence: TGTGCCAGCAGTTTTGCGGGGCACCGACCCTACGAGCAGTACTTC. Its translation is CASSFAGHRPYEQYF.